This T cell receptor (beta chain) was recovered during a study of blood T cell repertoires in COVID-19. On the study more broadly: Sites in the United States, Italy and Spain provided acute and convalescent COVID-19 samples.

Libraries were prepared by immunoSEQ multiplex PCR; TCRdb keeps only in-frame clonotypes and omits some of them. The profile shows tens of thousands of clones, approximately 89% of them singletons. Seattle's enrolled individuals joined amid active infection and were then monitored longitudinally. Trimming cost V 4 bases and J 12 bases; bases outside gene matches: 23. This CDR3 region has 18 residues. The germline V gene has CDR1 SGHVS and CDR2 FQNEAQ. V and J are TRBV7-8 and TRBJ2-1; 8 bases map to TRBD1. The sample taken for sequencing was peripheral blood. The source is a woman aged 60 to 75 with COVID-19, enrolled during active disease. CDR3 in amino acids: CASSSRLTGTGKIMRQFF. Here the CDR3 DNA reads TGTGCCAGCAGCTCTAGACTCACCGGGACAGGTAAAATAATGCGGCAGTTCTTC.